The TCR beta chain described here comes from a study of CD8 T cells in Susac syndrome (dated by TCRdb to about 2019). About the full investigation: Among the sequenced Susac syndrome patients, over five had clinically active disease and eight or nine were in clinical remission. Whether CD8+ T cell activation and differentiation in Susac syndrome was antigen driven was tested using repertoire sequencing. At blood withdrawal, Susac syndrome patients were either therapy-naive, taking corticosteroids (in some cases with IVIg as well), or taking IVIg alone. The study compared CD8+ T cell repertoire clonality among 12 healthy donors, approximately 14 Susac syndrome patients and some 16 multiple sclerosis patients.

Summary of the overall study and its limitations: Clonal expansion was seen in Susac syndrome CD8+ repertoires, peaking in CD8+ TEMRA cells and being greater in clinically active patients than in remitting ones. The number of individuals in the TCR sequencing and HLA analysis was recognized as being relatively small. Approximately 17 Susac-specific public clones were identified in the total CD8+ repertoire, and four to six Susac-specific public clones were identified in the CD8+ TEMRA repertoire.

RNA was extracted using the RNeasy kit, and about 0.45 to 1 ug of the RNA was reverse transcribed with random hexamers. TCR beta CDR3 regions were amplified with the immunoSEQ multiplex PCR assay covering 54 Vbeta and 13 Jbeta segments. PCR amplification bias was corrected by using a synthetic template baseline for primer optimization and computational correction. In the source study's methods: Reads were assigned to V, D and J genes according to IMGT and analyzed in immunoSEQ Analyzer, with only productive sequences retained. Clonality was computed as one minus Shannon entropy normalized by log2 of the number of productive unique sequences. For each patient and control, public and private clones were evaluated among the 100 most prevalent clones. Clones were defined as Susac-specific when absent from the healthy and MS cohorts, from about a thousand published viral clones and from other ImmuneACCESS disease sequences. The public reads were reprocessed in TCRdb via fastp at Q25 and MiXCR, keeping in-frame beta chains. Here each entry gathers all rows of one CDR3 protein and keeps the most common genes and DNA. It is TCRdb's table, rather than the study itself, that gives the V and J calls and clone size. Across this sample there are roughly 150,000 distinct CDR3 sequences, with 85% to 95% seen only once. The ten largest make up approximately 0.18% of the sample.

The junction carries 13 bases between V and J, which are trimmed by 5 bases and 3 bases respectively. From the cysteine up to the phenylalanine, the CDR3 has a length of 15 residues. The entry retains the CDR3 DNA only, 45 bases that are in frame from base 1. For CDR1 and CDR2, the germline V gene lists KGHSH and LQKENI. Peripheral blood CD8+ and CD4+ T cells from healthy donors, Susac syndrome patients and multiple sclerosis patients were profiled by high-throughput TCR beta sequencing. Recently defined diagnostic criteria for definite or probable disease were met by the Susac syndrome patients. Bulk CD8+ and CD4+ T cells were purified magnetically by negative isolation, whereas CD8+ TEMRA cells were enriched by FACS. Blood was collected in EDTA tubes and processed within 24 hours, with PBMCs isolated through density gradient centrifugation. PBMCs intended for TCR sequencing were frozen in liquid nitrogen and were later thawed in a 37 degrees C water bath. The sorted or isolated CD4+, CD8+ and CD8+ TEMRA cells had a purity of 90% or higher.

Of note for this clonotype: The antigen this receptor binds is unknown. Per-base quality was not reported, and no clone a single base away is much larger than it.

The sample taken for sequencing was CD8+ T cells from PBMCs. The receptor was isolated from a human donor with Susac syndrome. This chain joins TRBV18 to TRBJ2-2; no confident D gene assignment can be made. The encoded CDR3 is CASSFRTPDTGELFF. The sequence in DNA is TGTGCCAGCTCATTTCGGACCCCCGACACCGGGGAGCTGTTTTTT.